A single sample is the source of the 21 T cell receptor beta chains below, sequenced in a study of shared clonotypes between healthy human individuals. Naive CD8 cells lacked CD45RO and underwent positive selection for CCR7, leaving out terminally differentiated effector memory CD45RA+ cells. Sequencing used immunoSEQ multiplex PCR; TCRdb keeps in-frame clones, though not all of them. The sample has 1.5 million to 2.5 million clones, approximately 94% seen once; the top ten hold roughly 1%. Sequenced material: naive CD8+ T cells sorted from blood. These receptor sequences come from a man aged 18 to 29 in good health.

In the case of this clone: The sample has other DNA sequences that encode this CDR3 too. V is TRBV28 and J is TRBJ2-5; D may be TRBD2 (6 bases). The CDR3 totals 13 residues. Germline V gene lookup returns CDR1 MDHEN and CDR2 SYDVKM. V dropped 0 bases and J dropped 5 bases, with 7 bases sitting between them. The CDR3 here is CASSLWAGETQYF. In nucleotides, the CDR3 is TGTGCCAGCAGTTTATGGGCGGGGGAGACCCAGTACTTC.

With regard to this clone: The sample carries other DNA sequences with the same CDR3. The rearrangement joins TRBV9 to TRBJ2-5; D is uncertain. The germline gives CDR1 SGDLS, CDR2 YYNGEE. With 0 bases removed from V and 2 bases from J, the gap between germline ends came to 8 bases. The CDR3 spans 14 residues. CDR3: CASSVGGSQETQYF. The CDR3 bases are TGTGCCAGCAGCGTAGGAGGTTCACAAGAGACCCAGTACTTC. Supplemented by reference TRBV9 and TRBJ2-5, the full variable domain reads DSGVTQTPKHLITATGQRVTLRCSPRSGDLSVYWYQQSLDQGLQFLIQYYNGEERAKGNILERFSAQQFPDLHSELNLSSLELGDSALYFCASSVGGSQETQYFGPGTRLLVL.

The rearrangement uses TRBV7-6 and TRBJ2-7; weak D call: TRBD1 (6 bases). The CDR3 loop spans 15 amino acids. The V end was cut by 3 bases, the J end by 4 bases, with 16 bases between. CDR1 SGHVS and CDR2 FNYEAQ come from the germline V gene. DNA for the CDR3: TGTGCCAGCAGCTTTAAACAGGGTCGCCTATACGAGCAGTACTTC. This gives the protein CASSFKQGRLYEQYF.

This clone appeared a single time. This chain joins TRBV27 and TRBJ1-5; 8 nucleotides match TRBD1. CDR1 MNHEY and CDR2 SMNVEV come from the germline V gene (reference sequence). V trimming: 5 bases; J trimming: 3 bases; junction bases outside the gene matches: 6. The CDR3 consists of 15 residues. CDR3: CASSIGQGYNQPQHF. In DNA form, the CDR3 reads TGTGCCAGCAGTATAGGACAGGGATACAATCAGCCCCAGCATTTT.

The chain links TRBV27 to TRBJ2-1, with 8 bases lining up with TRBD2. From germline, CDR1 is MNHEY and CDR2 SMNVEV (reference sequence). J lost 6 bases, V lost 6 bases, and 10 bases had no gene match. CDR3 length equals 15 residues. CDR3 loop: CASSPGTSPVNEQFF. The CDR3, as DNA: TGTGCCAGCAGCCCCGGGACTAGTCCAGTCAATGAGCAGTTCTTC.

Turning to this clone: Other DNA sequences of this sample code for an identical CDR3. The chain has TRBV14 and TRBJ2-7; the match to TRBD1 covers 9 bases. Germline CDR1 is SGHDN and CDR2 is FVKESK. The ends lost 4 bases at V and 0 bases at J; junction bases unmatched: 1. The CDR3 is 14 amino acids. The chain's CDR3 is CASSPTGGSYEQYF. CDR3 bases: TGTGCCAGCAGCCCGACAGGGGGCTCCTACGAGCAGTACTTC.

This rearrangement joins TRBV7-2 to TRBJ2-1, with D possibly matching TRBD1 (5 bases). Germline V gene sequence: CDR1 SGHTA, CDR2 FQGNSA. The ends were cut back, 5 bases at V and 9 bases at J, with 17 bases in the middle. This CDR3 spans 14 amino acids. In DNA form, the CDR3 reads TGTGCCAGCAGCCCCGACCCTACAGGTCTTGAGCAGTTCTTC. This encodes CASSPDPTGLEQFF.

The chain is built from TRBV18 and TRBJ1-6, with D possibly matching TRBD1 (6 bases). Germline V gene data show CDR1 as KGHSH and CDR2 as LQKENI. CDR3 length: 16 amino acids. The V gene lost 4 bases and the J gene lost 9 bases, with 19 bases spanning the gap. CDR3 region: CASSQTGTPFLSPLHF. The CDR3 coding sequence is TGTGCCAGCTCACAAACCGGGACACCCTTTCTTTCACCCCTCCACTTT. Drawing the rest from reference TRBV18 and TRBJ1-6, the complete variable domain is NAGVMQNPRHLVRRRGQEARLRCSPMKGHSHVYWYRQLPEEGLKFMVYLQKENIIDESGMPKERFSAEFPKEGPSILRIQQVVRGDSAAYFCASSQTGTPFLSPLHFGNGTRLTVT.

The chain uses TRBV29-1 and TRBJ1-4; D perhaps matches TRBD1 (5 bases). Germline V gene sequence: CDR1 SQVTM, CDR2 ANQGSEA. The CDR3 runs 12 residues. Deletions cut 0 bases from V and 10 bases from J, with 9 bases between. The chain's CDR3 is CSVEDRDGKLFF. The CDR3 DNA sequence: TGCAGCGTTGAAGATCGGGACGGAAAACTGTTTTTT.

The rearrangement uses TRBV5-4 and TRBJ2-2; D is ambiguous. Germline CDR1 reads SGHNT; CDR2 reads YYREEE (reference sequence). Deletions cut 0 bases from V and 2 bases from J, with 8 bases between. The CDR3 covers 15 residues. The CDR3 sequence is CASSLASSNTGELFF. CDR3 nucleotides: TGTGCCAGCAGCTTGGCTAGTAGCAACACCGGGGAGCTGTTTTTT.

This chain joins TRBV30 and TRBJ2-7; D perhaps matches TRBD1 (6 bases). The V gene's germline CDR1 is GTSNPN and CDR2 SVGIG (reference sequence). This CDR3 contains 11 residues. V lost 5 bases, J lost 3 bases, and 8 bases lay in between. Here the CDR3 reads CAWGDNYEQYF. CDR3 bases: TGTGCCTGGGGGGACAACTACGAGCAGTACTTC. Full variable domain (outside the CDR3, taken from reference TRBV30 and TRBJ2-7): SQTIHQWPATLVQPVGSPLSLECTVEGTSNPNLYWYRQAAGRGLQLLFYSVGIGQISSEVPQNLSASRPQDRQFILSSKKLLLSDSGFYLCAWGDNYEQYFGPGTRLTVT.

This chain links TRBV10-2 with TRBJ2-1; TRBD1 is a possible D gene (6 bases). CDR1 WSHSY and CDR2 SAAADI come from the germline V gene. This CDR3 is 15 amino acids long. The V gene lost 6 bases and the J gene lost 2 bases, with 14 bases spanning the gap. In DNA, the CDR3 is TGCGCCAGCAGGGAAACAGGGCGACCCTACAATGAGCAGTTCTTC. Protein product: CASRETGRPYNEQFF.

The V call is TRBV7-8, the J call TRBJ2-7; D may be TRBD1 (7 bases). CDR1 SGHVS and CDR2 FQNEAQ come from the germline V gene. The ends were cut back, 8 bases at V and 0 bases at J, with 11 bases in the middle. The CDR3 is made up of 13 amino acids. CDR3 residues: CASAGGTSYEQYF. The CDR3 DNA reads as TGTGCCAGCGCAGGGGGGACCTCCTACGAGCAGTACTTC.

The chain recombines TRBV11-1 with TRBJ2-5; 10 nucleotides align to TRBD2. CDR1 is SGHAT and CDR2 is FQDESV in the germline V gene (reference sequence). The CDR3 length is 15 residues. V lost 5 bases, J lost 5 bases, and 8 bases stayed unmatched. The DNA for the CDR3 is TGTGCCAGCAGCAAAAGACTAGCGGGTCAGGAGACCCAGTACTTC. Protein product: CASSKRLAGQETQYF.

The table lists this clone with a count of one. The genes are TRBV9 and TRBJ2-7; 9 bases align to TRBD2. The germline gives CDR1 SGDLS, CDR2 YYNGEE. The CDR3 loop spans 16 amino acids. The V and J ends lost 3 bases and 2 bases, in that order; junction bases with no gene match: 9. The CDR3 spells CASSGGAGGATYEQYF. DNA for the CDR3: TGTGCCAGCAGCGGAGGAGCGGGAGGTGCGACCTACGAGCAGTACTTC. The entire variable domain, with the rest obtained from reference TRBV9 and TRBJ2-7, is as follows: DSGVTQTPKHLITATGQRVTLRCSPRSGDLSVYWYQQSLDQGLQFLIQYYNGEERAKGNILERFSAQQFPDLHSELNLSSLELGDSALYFCASSGGAGGATYEQYFGPGTRLTVT.

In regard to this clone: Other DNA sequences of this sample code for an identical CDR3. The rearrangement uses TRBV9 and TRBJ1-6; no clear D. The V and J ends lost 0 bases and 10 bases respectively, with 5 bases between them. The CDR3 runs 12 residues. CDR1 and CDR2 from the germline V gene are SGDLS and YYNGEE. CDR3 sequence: CASSVDGSPLHF. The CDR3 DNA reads TGTGCCAGCAGCGTAGATGGGTCACCCCTCCACTTT.

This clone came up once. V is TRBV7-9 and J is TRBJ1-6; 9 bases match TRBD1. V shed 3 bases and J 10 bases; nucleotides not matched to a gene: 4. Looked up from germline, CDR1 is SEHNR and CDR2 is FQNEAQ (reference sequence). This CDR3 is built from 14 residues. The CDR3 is CASSLGTGPSPLHF. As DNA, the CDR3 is TGTGCCAGCAGCTTGGGGACAGGGCCCTCACCCCTCCACTTT.

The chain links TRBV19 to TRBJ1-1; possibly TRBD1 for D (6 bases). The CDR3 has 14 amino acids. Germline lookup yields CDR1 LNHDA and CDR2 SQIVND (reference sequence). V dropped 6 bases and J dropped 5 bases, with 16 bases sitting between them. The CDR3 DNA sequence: TGTGCCAGTAGCCACCAGGGGAGTATGACTGAAGCTTTCTTT. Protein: CASSHQGSMTEAFF.

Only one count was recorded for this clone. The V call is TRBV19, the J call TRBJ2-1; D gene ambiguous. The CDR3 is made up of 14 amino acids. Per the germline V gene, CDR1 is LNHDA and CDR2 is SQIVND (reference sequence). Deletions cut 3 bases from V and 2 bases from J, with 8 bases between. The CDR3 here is CASSMRNTYNEQFF. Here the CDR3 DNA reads TGTGCCAGTAGTATGAGGAATACCTACAATGAGCAGTTCTTC.

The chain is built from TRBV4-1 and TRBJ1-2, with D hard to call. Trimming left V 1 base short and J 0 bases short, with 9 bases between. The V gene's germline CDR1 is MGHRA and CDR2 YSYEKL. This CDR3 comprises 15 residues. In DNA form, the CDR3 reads TGCGCCAGCAGCCAAGGCGCGGCGACTAACTATGGCTACACCTTC. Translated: CASSQGAATNYGYTF.

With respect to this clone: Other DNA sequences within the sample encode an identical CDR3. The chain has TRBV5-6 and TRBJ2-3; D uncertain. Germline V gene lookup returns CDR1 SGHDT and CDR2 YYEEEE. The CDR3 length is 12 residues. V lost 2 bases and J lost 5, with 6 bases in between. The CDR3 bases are TGTGCCAGCAGCTTTTCTGGAGATACGCAGTATTTT. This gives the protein CASSFSGDTQYF.